What follows are 22 T cell receptor beta chains derived from one specimen sequenced in a study of Ad26.COV2.S vaccination and SARS-CoV-2 variants (TCRdb year 2021). This sample's treatment or condition label indicates: 19 received Ad26.COV2.S at low or high dose, single or two shots; roughly five received placebo; per-sample allocation not given. Repertoires of vaccine and placebo recipients were sequenced from samples collected on day 63 after the first injection. The library was produced with the immunoSEQ multiplex PCR assay. TCRdb carries this immuneACCESS record with in-frame sequences only. Its versions omit some clonotypes, under half of them owing to an unresolved V gene in the studies checked, with the rest unexplained. This sample is represented by 450,000 to 550,000 clones; about 88% of them were singletons. The ten largest clones take up around 2.6% of the sample. Specimen: peripheral blood, collected in a trial of Ad26.COV2.S vaccine versus placebo. The origin of the receptors is a person aged 18-60 years who received the Ad26.COV2.S COVID-19 vaccine or a placebo.

The chain has TRBV24-1 and TRBJ2-5, with a possible D match to TRBD2 (6 bases). The CDR3 contains 15 residues. The germline V gene has CDR1 KGHDR and CDR2 SFDVKD. Trimming cost V 4 bases and J 0 bases, with 11 bases left between them. CDR3 DNA: TGTGCCACCAGTGACCCGGAGGGCTACCAAGAGACCCAGTACTTC. Translation gives CATSDPEGYQETQYF.

The CDR3 coding sequence is TGCGCCAGCAGCCGACAGACTAGCGGGAGGGGGGAGACCCAGTACTTC. Translation: CASSRQTSGRGETQYF. The chain is built from TRBV4-1 and TRBJ2-5, with TRBD2 matching 14 bases. Trimming took 4 bases from V and 5 from J; bases not matched to a gene: 6. Germline V CDR1 and CDR2: MGHRA, YSYEKL. This CDR3 spans 16 amino acids.

The chain recombines TRBV15 with TRBJ1-4; no clear D gene. Germline loops: CDR1 LNHNV, CDR2 YYDKDF (reference sequence). V was clipped by 1 base and J by 4 bases, with 4 bases between them. The CDR3 covers 13 residues. CDR3: CATSRGDNEKLFF. In DNA, the CDR3 is TGTGCCACCAGCAGAGGAGATAATGAAAAACTGTTTTTT.

The rearrangement joins TRBV19 to TRBJ1-5; 9 bases fit TRBD1. J lost 2 bases, V lost 5 bases, and 10 bases had no gene match. This CDR3 contains 17 residues. CDR1 LNHDA and CDR2 SQIVND come from the germline V gene (reference sequence). In DNA, the CDR3 is TGTGCCAGTAGTGTTTTATACGGGACAGGGCGCAATCAGCCCCAGCATTTT. Amino acid sequence: CASSVLYGTGRNQPQHF.

V gene TRBV4-3 combines with J gene TRBJ2-6, with D perhaps matching TRBD2 (6 bases). Looked up from germline, CDR1 is LGHNA and CDR2 is YSLEER. The CDR3 length is 15 residues. V lost 4 bases and J 4 bases, leaving 11 bases between the germline ends. In DNA, the CDR3 is TGCGCCAGCAGCCGGGGCGGAGGGGGGGCCAACGTCCTGACTTTC. Translated: CASSRGGGGANVLTF.

The chain couples TRBV11-3 to TRBJ1-1; D unresolved. The germline gives CDR1 SGHNT, CDR2 YENEEA. The CDR3 runs 16 residues. The V gene lost 1 base and the J gene lost 1 base, with 13 bases spanning the gap. CDR3 nucleotide sequence: TGTGCCAGCAGCTTAGCCCTCGGGGAAGGGAACACTGAAGCTTTCTTT. This encodes CASSLALGEGNTEAFF.

J is TRBJ1-2 and V is TRBV4-2; 8 bases fit TRBD1. The V gene end was trimmed by 1 base and the J gene end by 3 bases; junction bases not matched to a gene: 4. Germline V gene sequence: CDR1 LGHNA, CDR2 YNFKEQ. CDR3 size: 15 residues. CDR3 coding DNA: TGTGCCAGCAGCCAAGCTCCACAGGGGGACTATGGCTACACCTTC. Its protein product is CASSQAPQGDYGYTF.

This clone appeared a single time. V usage is TRBV4-1 and J usage is TRBJ1-3; D is unresolved. Trimming took off 2 bases at V and 0 bases at J, with 14 bases between the two ends. The CDR3 is made up of 17 amino acids. The germline gives CDR1 MGHRA, CDR2 YSYEKL. The CDR3 DNA sequence: TGCGCCAGCAGCCAATCCTCCATCCGGGGCTCTGGAAACACCATATATTTT. Its protein product is CASSQSSIRGSGNTIYF.

Here the CDR3 DNA reads TGTGCCAGCAGCACCGGACTAGATTTCGACGGGGAGCTGTTTTTT. Encoded protein: CASSTGLDFDGELFF. The chain links TRBV5-6 to TRBJ2-2; 7 bases are shared with TRBD2. CDR1 and CDR2 (germline): SGHDT, YYEEEE. This CDR3 is built from 15 residues. With 4 bases clipped from V and 7 bases from J, the junction kept 10 bases outside the gene matches.

The V gene is TRBV4-3, the J gene TRBJ2-3; a weak D match, TRBD1 (6 bases). CDR1 is LGHNA, CDR2 YSLEER, per germline. The CDR3 spans 17 residues. With 7 bases removed from V and 3 bases from J, the gap between germline ends came to 23 bases. The CDR3 DNA reads as TGCGCCAGCACTCGTACACTCGTAGGGGGTGGTACAGATACGCAGTATTTT. This codes for CASTRTLVGGGTDTQYF.

The rearrangement uses TRBV6-5 and TRBJ1-4, with D perhaps matching TRBD1 (6 bases). CDR1 MNHEY and CDR2 SVGAGI come from the germline V gene. V lost 0 bases to trimming and J lost 8 bases, with 16 bases between them. This CDR3 is 16 amino acids long. The DNA of the CDR3 is TGTGCCAGCAGTTACTCGAACAGGGTGTTTGGAGAAAAACTGTTTTTT. Protein sequence: CASSYSNRVFGEKLFF.

The rearrangement uses TRBV13 and TRBJ1-1; tentatively, D is TRBD1 (5 bases). Between the trimmed V and J ends, which lost 5 bases and 6 bases, there was a span of 22 bases. Per the germline V gene, CDR1 is PRHDT and CDR2 is FYEKMQ (reference sequence). The CDR3 spans 16 residues. The CDR3 spells CASSRLTGTGNPEAFF. The CDR3 nucleotides are TGTGCCAGCAGCCGACTGACGGGGACGGGAAACCCTGAAGCTTTCTTT. Full variable domain (rest looked up from reference TRBV13 and TRBJ1-1): AAGVIQSPRHLIKEKRETATLKCYPIPRHDTVYWYQQGPGQDPQFLISFYEKMQSDKGSIPDRFSAQQFSDYHSELNMSSLELGDSALYFCASSRLTGTGNPEAFFGQGTRLTVV.

The chain is built from TRBV9 and TRBJ2-1; 9 nucleotides line up with TRBD2. CDR3 size: 15 residues. Germline CDR1 is SGDLS and CDR2 is YYNGEE. Trimming took 5 bases from V and 0 from J; bases not matched to a gene: 3. CDR3 sequence reads: CASRAAGGSYNEQFF. The CDR3 DNA reads as TGTGCCAGCAGAGCAGCGGGGGGCTCCTACAATGAGCAGTTCTTC. The full variable domain, in which reference TRBV9 and TRBJ2-1 provide the parts outside the CDR3, is DSGVTQTPKHLITATGQRVTLRCSPRSGDLSVYWYQQSLDQGLQFLIQYYNGEERAKGNILERFSAQQFPDLHSELNLSSLELGDSALYFCASRAAGGSYNEQFFGPGTRLTVL.

V is TRBV12-3 or TRBV12-4 and J is TRBJ1-2, with D maybe TRBD1 (6 bases). V was shortened by 6 bases and J by 7 bases, with 12 bases between the two germline ends. CDR3 length: 12 residues. CDR3 sequence (DNA): TGTGCCAGCAGCCGGGACACCTTTGGCTACACCTTC. It encodes CASSRDTFGYTF.

The gene calls are TRBV28 and TRBJ2-2; TRBD2 agrees at 10 bases. The CDR3 totals 15 residues. Germline values: CDR1 MDHEN, CDR2 SYDVKM. With 6 bases clipped from V and 4 bases from J, the junction kept 5 bases outside the gene matches. CDR3 sequence reads: CASRSGGAGTGELFF. The DNA of the CDR3 is TGTGCCAGCAGAAGCGGGGGGGCCGGCACCGGGGAGCTGTTTTTT.

Comment on this clone: Other DNA sequences in this sample translate to the same CDR3. V usage is TRBV11-3 and J usage is TRBJ1-2; unclear D gene. The germline CDR1 and CDR2 sequences are SGHNT and YENEEA. The CDR3 has 12 amino acids. The V end was cut by 0 bases, the J end by 5 bases, with 4 bases between. The DNA for the CDR3 is TGTGCCAGCAGCTTAGACGGGTATGGCTACACCTTC. This sequence encodes CASSLDGYGYTF.

This chain links TRBV28 with TRBJ2-3; D perhaps matches TRBD2 (6 bases). CDR1 is MDHEN and CDR2 is SYDVKM in the germline V gene. V was shortened by 4 bases and J by 6 bases, with 17 bases between the two germline ends. The CDR3 length is 15 residues. The CDR3 region is CASSSSGFEADTQYF. In DNA, the CDR3 is TGTGCCAGCAGTTCGAGCGGGTTTGAAGCTGATACGCAGTATTTT.

The V call is TRBV5-1, the J call TRBJ2-5; TRBD2 matches 10 bases. Trimming removed 2 bases from V and 5 bases from J; junction bases left unmatched: 6. Germline V gene lookup returns CDR1 SGHRS and CDR2 YFSETQ. The CDR3 length is 15 residues. The CDR3 nucleotides read TGCGCCAGCAGCTTTCTAGCGGGAGTAGGCGAGACCCAGTACTTC. It translates to CASSFLAGVGETQYF.

The chain is built from TRBV18 and TRBJ2-7, with 9 nucleotides matching TRBD1. The CDR3 totals 15 residues. V lost 5 bases and J lost 5; bases outside the gene matches: 10. From germline, CDR1 is KGHSH and CDR2 LQKENI. CDR3 sequence: CASSTFGTGSDEQYF. The CDR3 DNA sequence: TGTGCCAGCTCAACTTTCGGGACAGGGTCGGACGAGCAGTACTTC.

In its sample, this clone was seen a few times. The chain employs TRBV11-3 and TRBJ2-7; 8 bases fit TRBD1. V was clipped by 5 bases and J by 7 bases; unmatched bases: 7. Looked up from germline, CDR1 is SGHNT and CDR2 is YENEEA. The CDR3 spans 13 residues. The CDR3 loop is CASSRRTGYEQYF. The CDR3 DNA reads TGTGCCAGCAGCCGTCGGACAGGGTATGAGCAGTACTTC.

The chain has TRBV9 and TRBJ1-2, with TRBD1 as a possible D gene (6 bases). This CDR3 is 14 amino acids long. Between the trimmed V and J ends, which lost 1 base and 6 bases, there was a span of 13 bases. CDR1 and CDR2 from the germline V gene are SGDLS and YYNGEE. The CDR3 DNA is TGTGCCAGCAGCGTATCCTCCAGGGGAGATGGCTACACCTTC. It specifies CASSVSSRGDGYTF.

This sequence joins TRBV28 and TRBJ1-2; 8 nucleotides line up with TRBD1. Germline-derived CDR1 and CDR2 are MDHEN and SYDVKM. CDR3 size: 14 residues. V trimming: 2 bases; J trimming: 6 bases; junction bases outside the gene matches: 5. CDR3 residues: CASSLTDRANGYTF. CDR3 nucleotides: TGTGCCAGCAGTTTAACGGACAGGGCTAATGGCTACACCTTC.